These 2 T cell receptor beta chains originate from one sample sequenced in a study of T cells in localized non-small cell lung cancer. Profiled with immunoSEQ multiplex PCR; TCRdb holds only in-frame clones, not every one. Of around 26,000 clones in the sample, approximately 89% were seen once. The sample was peripheral blood, taken before any cancer treatment. The receptors here all came from a female donor over 55 with stage II squamous cell lung carcinoma.

CDR3 residues: CASSMTTGTSRNTIYF. The CDR3 bases are TGTGCCAGCAGCATGACCACCGGGACGTCGAGAAACACCATATATTTT. The J gene is TRBJ1-3, the V gene TRBV27, with TRBD1 as a possible D gene (5 bases). V was cut by 6 bases and J by 5 bases, with 20 bases left in between. CDR3 length: 16 residues. Germline V gives CDR1 MNHEY, CDR2 SMNVEV (reference sequence).

The gene calls are TRBV28 and TRBJ1-5; TRBD1 matches at 7 bases. Trimming took 5 bases from V and 2 from J; bases not matched to a gene: 3. This CDR3 has 14 residues. Germline CDR1 and CDR2: MDHEN and SYDVKM. In DNA form, the CDR3 reads TGTGCCAGCAGTCTAGGGACAGGCAATCAGCCCCAGCATTTT. Amino acids: CASSLGTGNQPQHF.